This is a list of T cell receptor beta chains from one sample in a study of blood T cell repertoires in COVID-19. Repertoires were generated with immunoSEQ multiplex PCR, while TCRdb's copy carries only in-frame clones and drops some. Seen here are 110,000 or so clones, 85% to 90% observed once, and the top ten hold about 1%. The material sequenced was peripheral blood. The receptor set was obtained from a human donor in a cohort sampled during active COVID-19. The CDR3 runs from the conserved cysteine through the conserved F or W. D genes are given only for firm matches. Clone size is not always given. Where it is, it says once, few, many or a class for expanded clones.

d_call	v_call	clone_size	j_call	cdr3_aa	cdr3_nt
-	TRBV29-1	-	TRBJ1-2	CSVVVTVGLYGYTF	TGCAGCGTTGTCGTCACGGTGGGGCTCTATGGCTACACCTTC
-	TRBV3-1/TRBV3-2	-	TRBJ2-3	CASSQVGGAADTQYF	TGTGCCAGCAGCCAAGTAGGCGGGGCTGCAGATACGCAGTATTTT
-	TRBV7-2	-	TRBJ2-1	CASTPPPGVYNEQFF	TGTGCCAGCACCCCTCCGCCGGGAGTCTACAATGAGCAGTTCTTC
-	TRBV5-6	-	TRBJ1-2	CASSPDARGNYGYTF	TGTGCCAGCAGTCCAGACGCCCGGGGAAACTATGGCTACACCTTC
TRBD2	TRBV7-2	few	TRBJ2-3	CASSLYSGGAHDTQYF	TGTGCCAGCAGCTTGTATAGCGGGGGGGCCCATGATACGCAGTATTTT
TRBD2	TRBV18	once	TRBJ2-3	CASSRGLADTDTQYF	TGTGCCAGCTCACGTGGACTAGCGGACACAGATACGCAGTATTTT
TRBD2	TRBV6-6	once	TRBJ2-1	CASSYSRLAGGNEQFF	TGTGCCAGCAGTTACTCTAGACTAGCGGGTGGTAATGAGCAGTTCTTC
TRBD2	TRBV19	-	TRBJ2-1	CASSTLAGPYNEQFF	TGTGCCAGTAGTACTCTAGCGGGACCCTACAATGAGCAGTTCTTC
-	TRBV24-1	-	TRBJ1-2	CATSDFSGNYGYTF	TGTGCCACCAGTGATTTTTCCGGGAACTATGGCTACACCTTC
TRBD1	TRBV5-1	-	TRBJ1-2	CASSRGTGENYGYTF	TGCGCCAGCAGCCGGGGGACAGGGGAAAACTATGGCTACACCTTC
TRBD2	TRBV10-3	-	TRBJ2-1	CAISAGGDEQFF	TGTGCCATCAGTGCTGGGGGGGATGAGCAGTTCTTC
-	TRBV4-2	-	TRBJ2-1	CASSQASVYNEQFF	TGTGCCAGCAGCCAGGCTAGCGTGTACAATGAGCAGTTCTTC
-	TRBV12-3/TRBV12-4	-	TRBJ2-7	CASSLRYRDEQYF	TGTGCCAGCAGTTTACGGTACAGGGACGAGCAGTACTTC
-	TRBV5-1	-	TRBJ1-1	CASSLGGRQGSRNTEAFF	TGCGCCAGCAGCTTGGGTGGTCGGCAGGGGTCGAGGAACACTGAAGCTTTCTTT
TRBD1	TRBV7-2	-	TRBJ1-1	CASSPAGGVRTEAFF	TGTGCCAGCAGCCCCGCAGGGGGCGTAAGGACTGAAGCTTTCTTT
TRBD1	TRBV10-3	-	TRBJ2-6	CAIRGATGGLTGANVLTF	TGTGCCATCAGGGGAGCGACAGGGGGCCTAACTGGGGCCAACGTCCTGACTTTC
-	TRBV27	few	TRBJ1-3	CASSLGQGGGNTIYF	TGTGCCAGCAGTTTGGGGCAGGGAGGTGGAAACACCATATATTTT
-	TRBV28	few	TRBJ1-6	CASSADRNSPLHF	TGTGCCAGCAGTGCGGACAGAAATTCACCCCTCCACTTT
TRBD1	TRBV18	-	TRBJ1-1	CASSRGQGSAEAFF	TGTGCCAGCTCTCGCGGACAGGGGAGCGCTGAAGCTTTCTTT
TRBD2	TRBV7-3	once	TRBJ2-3	CASSKAGGSTDTQYF	TGTGCCAGCAGCAAAGCGGGAGGGAGCACAGATACGCAGTATTTT
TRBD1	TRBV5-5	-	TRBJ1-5	CASSLLPGQGNQPQHF	TGTGCCAGCAGCTTATTACCGGGACAGGGCAATCAGCCCCAGCATTTT
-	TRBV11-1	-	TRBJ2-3	CASSRPQAPRPDTQYF	TGTGCCAGCAGCCGGCCACAGGCACCGAGGCCAGATACGCAGTATTTT
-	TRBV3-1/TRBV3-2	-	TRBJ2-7	CASSQVFTYEQYF	TGTGCCAGCAGCCAAGTTTTTACCTACGAGCAGTACTTC
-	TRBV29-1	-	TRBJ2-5	CSVEEGGTQYF	TGCAGCGTTGAAGAAGGGGGGACCCAGTACTTC
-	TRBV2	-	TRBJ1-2	CASSLGPGYGYTF	TGTGCCAGCAGCCTAGGCCCGGGGTATGGCTACACCTTC
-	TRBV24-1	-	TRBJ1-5	CATSDPRGLQPQHF	TGTGCCACCAGTGACCCCAGGGGTTTGCAGCCCCAGCATTTT
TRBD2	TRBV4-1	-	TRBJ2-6	CASSQVLAGLPSGANVLTF	TGCGCCAGCAGCCAAGTGTTAGCGGGGCTACCCTCTGGGGCCAACGTCCTGACTTTC
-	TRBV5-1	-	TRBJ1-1	CASSLDTPGTEAFF	TGCGCCAGCAGCTTGGACACCCCGGGCACTGAAGCTTTCTTT